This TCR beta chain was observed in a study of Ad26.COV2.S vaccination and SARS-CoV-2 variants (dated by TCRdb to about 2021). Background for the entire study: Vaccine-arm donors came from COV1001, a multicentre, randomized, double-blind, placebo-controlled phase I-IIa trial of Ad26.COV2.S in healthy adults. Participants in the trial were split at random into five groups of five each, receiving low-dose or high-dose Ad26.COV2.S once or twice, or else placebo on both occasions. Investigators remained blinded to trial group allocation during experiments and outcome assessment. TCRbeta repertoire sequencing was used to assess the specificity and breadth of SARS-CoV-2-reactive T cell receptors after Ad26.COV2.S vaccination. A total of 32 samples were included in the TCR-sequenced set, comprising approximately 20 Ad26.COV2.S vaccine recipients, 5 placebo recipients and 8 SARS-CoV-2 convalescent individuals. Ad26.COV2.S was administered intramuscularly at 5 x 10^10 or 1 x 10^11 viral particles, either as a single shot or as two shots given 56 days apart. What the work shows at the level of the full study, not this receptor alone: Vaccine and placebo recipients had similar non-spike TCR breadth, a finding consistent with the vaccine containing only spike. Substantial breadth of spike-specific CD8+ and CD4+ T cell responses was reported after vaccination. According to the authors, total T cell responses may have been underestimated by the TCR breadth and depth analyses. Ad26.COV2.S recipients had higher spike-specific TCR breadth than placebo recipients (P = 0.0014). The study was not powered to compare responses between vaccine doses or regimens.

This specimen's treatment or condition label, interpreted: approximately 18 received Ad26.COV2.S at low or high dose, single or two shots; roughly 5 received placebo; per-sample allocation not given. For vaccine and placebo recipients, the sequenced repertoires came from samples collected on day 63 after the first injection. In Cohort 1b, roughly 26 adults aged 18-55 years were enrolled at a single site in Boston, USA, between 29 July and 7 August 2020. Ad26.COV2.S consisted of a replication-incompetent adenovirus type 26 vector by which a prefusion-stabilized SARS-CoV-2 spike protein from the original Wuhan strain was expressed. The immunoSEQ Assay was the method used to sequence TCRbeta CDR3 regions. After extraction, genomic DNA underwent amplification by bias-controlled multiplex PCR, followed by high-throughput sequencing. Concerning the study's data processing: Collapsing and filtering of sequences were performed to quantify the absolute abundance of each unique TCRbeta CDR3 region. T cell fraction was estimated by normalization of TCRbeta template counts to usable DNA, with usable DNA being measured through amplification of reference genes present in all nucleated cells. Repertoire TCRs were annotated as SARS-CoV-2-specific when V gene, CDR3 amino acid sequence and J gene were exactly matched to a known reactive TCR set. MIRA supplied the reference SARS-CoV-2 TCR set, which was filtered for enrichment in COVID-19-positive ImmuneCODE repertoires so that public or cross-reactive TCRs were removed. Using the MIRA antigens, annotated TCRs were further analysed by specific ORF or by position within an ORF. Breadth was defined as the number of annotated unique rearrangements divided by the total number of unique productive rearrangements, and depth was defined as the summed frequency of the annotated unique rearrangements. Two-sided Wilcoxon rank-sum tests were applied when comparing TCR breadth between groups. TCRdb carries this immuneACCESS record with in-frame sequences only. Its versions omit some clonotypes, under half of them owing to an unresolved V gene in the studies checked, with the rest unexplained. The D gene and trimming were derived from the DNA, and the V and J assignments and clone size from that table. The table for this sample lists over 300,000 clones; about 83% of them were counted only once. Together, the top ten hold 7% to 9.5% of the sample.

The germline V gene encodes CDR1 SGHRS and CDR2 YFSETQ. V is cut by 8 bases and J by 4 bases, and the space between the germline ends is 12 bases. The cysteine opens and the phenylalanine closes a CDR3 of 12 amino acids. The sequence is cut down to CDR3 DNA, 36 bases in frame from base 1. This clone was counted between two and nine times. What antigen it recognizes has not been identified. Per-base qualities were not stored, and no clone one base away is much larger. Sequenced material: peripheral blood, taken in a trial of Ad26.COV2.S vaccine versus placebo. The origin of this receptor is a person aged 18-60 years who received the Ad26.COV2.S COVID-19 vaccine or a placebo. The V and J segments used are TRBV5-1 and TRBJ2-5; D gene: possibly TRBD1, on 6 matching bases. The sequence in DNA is TGCGCCAGTGGGGTACAGGGAGAGACCCAGTACTTC. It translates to CASGVQGETQYF.